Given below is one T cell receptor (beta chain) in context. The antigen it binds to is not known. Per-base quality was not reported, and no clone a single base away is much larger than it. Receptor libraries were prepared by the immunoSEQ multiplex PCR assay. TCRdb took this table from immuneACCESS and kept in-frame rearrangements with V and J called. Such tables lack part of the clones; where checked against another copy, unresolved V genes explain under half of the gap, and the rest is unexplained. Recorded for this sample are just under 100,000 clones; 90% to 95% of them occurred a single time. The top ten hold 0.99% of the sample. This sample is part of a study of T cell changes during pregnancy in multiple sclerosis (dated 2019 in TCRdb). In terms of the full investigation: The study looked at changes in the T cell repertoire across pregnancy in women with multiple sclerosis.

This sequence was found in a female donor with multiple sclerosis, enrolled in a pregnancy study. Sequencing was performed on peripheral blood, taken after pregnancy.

For the CDR3, the sequence is CASSATGGSQPQHF. The DNA sequence is as follows: TGTGCCAGCAGCGCAACAGGGGGCAGTCAGCCCCAGCATTTT. Recombination linked TRBV9 to TRBJ1-5; 9 central bases correspond to TRBD1. The CDR3 runs 14 residues from the cysteine to the phenylalanine. CDR3 DNA is the only sequence kept; it has 42 bases, read in frame from the first base. Reading the germline V gene gives CDR1 SGDLS and CDR2 YYNGEE. Trimming removed 3 bases from V and 6 bases from J; the gene matches leave 4 bases unexplained.